Included here is one T cell receptor (beta chain) sequence, with context. Only in-frame clones appear in the TCRdb table, and some are missing; sequencing was by immunoSEQ multiplex PCR. The sample has some 11,000 clones; approximately 93% are singletons. The data stem from a study of control samples from healthy donors and cancer patients. The CDR3 length is 15 residues. Germline CDR1 reads SGDLS; CDR2 reads YYNGEE. With 0 bases clipped from V and 2 bases from J, the junction kept 1 base outside the gene matches. The chain combines TRBV9 with TRBJ2-5; 10 bases map to TRBD2. Sequencing used PBMCs. The TCR originated in a man aged 65 to 79 with head and neck cancer. CDR3: CASSVGTSGQETQYF. In DNA form, the CDR3 reads TGTGCCAGCAGCGTAGGGACTAGCGGTCAAGAGACCCAGTACTTC.